This T cell receptor (beta chain) was sequenced for a study of sequential checkpoint blockade in melanoma. Looking at the study overall: First-line arms were nivolumab then ipilimumab, or the reverse, randomized 1:1. After both sequences, patients received maintenance nivolumab.

Sample treatment: randomized to nivolumab then ipilimumab (arm A) or the reverse (arm B). None of the patients previously received DNA-damaging chemotherapy. Live CD3+CD8+ CD19− CD56− cells were sorted from PBMCs. Repertoires were generated with immunoSEQ multiplex PCR, while TCRdb's copy carries only in-frame clones and drops some. Among more than 15,000 clones, over 60% were seen once, and the ten largest hold under 25%. V was shortened by 4 bases and J by 2 bases, with 10 bases between the two germline ends. This CDR3 comprises 14 residues. Germline loops: CDR1 SNHLY, CDR2 FYNNEI. This clone was detected a few times.

The starting material was CD8+ T cells sorted from blood (inferred from file names), obtained from a patient given nivolumab and ipilimumab in sequence. The TCR sequence derives from a human donor with melanoma. This chain connects TRBV2 to TRBJ2-3; no reliable D call. The CDR3 reads CASSGSGITDTQYF. The CDR3 nucleotides read TGTGCCAGCAGTGGGTCAGGCATCACAGATACGCAGTATTTT.